Listed here are 19 T cell receptor beta chains from one sample, sequenced in a study of T cell repertoires in cytomegalovirus infection. TCRdb re-called the reads through MiXCR, storing one row per CDR3 protein. The sample holds some 150,000 distinct CDR3 sequences, about 25% seen once. Sequencing used PBMCs. The receptors stem from a human donor in good health (CMV status not recorded). Some clones in this sample may be carry-over from other donors' samples.

This clonotype appeared a few times. This chain links TRBV6-6 with TRBJ1-2; D is unresolved. This CDR3 is built from 14 residues. Trimming shortened V by 2 bases and J by 4 bases, and 11 bases separated the two germline ends. Germline V gives CDR1 MNHNY, CDR2 SVGAGI (reference sequence). CDR3 nucleotide sequence: TGTGCCAGCAGTTACCCCACCGAGGGCTATGGCTACACCTTC. It encodes CASSYPTEGYGYTF.

This clonotype was counted only a few times. The V gene is TRBV12-3 or TRBV12-4, the J gene TRBJ1-1, with D maybe TRBD1 (6 bases). Trimming left V 5 bases short and J 6 bases short, with 10 bases between. The CDR3 extends over 12 amino acids. CDR3 region: CASSPGQPEAFF. In DNA form, the CDR3 reads TGTGCCAGCAGTCCAGGACAGCCTGAAGCTTTCTTT.

Many counts were recorded for this clonotype. This chain joins TRBV6-1 and TRBJ1-4; a possible D gene is TRBD1 (5 bases). The germline V gene has CDR1 MNHNS and CDR2 SASEGT. There are 13 residues in the CDR3. V lost 8 bases to trimming and J lost 11 bases, with 18 bases between them. The CDR3 loop reads CASDRGTSDKLFF. The CDR3 DNA is TGTGCCAGCGATCGGGGGACGTCAGATAAACTGTTTTTT.

The V and J genes are TRBV20-1 and TRBJ2-7; D remains ambiguous. The CDR3 runs to 13 residues. The germline V gene encodes CDR1 DFQATT and CDR2 SNEGSKA (reference sequence). With 4 bases removed from V and 1 base from J, the gap between germline ends came to 11 bases. The CDR3, as DNA: TGCAGTGCTACCGCGGCAGTTTCCTACGAGCAGTACTTC. Its translation is CSATAAVSYEQYF.

The CDR3 nucleotides read TGTGCCACCAGCAGAGATAGGGGACTAGCGCGTGAGCAGTTCTTC. Translated, it gives CATSRDRGLAREQFF. The V and J genes are TRBV15 and TRBJ2-1, with 10 bases that match TRBD2. Germline lookup yields CDR1 LNHNV and CDR2 YYDKDF (reference sequence). Losses at the gene ends were 0 bases for V and 9 bases for J; bases not matched to a gene: 5. The CDR3 length is 15 residues.

This sequence joins TRBV7-2 and TRBJ2-3; unclear D gene. The germline V gene has CDR1 SGHTA and CDR2 FQGNSA. The CDR3 consists of 14 residues. With 3 bases removed from V and 3 bases from J, the gap between germline ends came to 10 bases. CDR3 loop: CASSFLERTDTQYF. CDR3 nucleotide sequence: TGTGCCAGCAGCTTCCTGGAGAGGACAGATACGCAGTATTTT.

The CDR3 DNA sequence: TGTGCCACCACGCAACCCCCGGGACTAATATACAATGAGCAGTTCTTC. It encodes CATTQPPGLIYNEQFF. This chain uses TRBV28 with TRBJ2-1; 7 bases are a match to TRBD2. The V gene's germline CDR1 is MDHEN and CDR2 SYDVKM. J was trimmed by 4 bases and V by 10 bases; bases with no gene match: 16. The CDR3 extends over 16 amino acids. Using reference TRBV28 and TRBJ2-1 for the parts outside the CDR3, the full variable domain is DVKVTQSSRYLVKRTGEKVFLECVQDMDHENMFWYRQDPGLGLRLIYFSYDVKMKEKGDIPEGYSVSREKKERFSLILESASTNQTSMYLCATTQPPGLIYNEQFFGPGTRLTVL.

The chain employs TRBV19 and TRBJ2-2; D remains ambiguous. CDR3 size: 16 residues. Looked up from germline, CDR1 is LNHDA and CDR2 is SQIVND (reference sequence). With 1 base removed from V and 4 bases from J, the gap between germline ends came to 13 bases. The CDR3 nucleotides are TGTGCCAGTAGTATAGGTTCCACAAAGACCACCGGGGAGCTGTTTTTT. It codes for CASSIGSTKTTGELFF.

The chain combines TRBV7-9 with TRBJ2-5; TRBD1 is a possible D gene (5 bases). This CDR3 contains 15 residues. V lost 0 bases to trimming and J lost 3 bases, with 11 bases between them. In germline, CDR1 is SEHNR, CDR2 FQNEAQ (reference sequence). CDR3 protein: CASSLAQGSEETQYF. Written as DNA, the CDR3 is TGTGCCAGCAGCTTAGCGCAGGGATCTGAAGAGACCCAGTACTTC.

The table lists this clonotype with a few counts. The chain uses TRBV7-9 and TRBJ2-3; 7 bases align to TRBD1. Germline trimming cut 1 base from V and 4 bases from J; bases unmatched to any gene: 2. The CDR3 runs 14 residues. The germline CDR1 and CDR2 sequences are SEHNR and FQNEAQ (reference sequence). This CDR3 is CASSLEGAADTQYF. The CDR3 nucleotides are TGTGCCAGCAGCTTAGAGGGGGCCGCAGATACGCAGTATTTT.

This clonotype has at least ten counts. This rearrangement joins TRBV18 to TRBJ2-6; tentative D call: TRBD2 (5 bases). Germline loops: CDR1 KGHSH, CDR2 LQKENI. CDR3 length: 17 amino acids. With 1 base removed from V and 4 bases from J, the gap between germline ends came to 14 bases. DNA for the CDR3: TGTGCCAGCTCACCACTGAGGGATGGGAGAGGGGCCAACGTCCTGACTTTC. It translates to CASSPLRDGRGANVLTF.

This clonotype was seen more than once but under ten times. The chain recombines TRBV11-2 with TRBJ2-1, with 9 bases aligning to TRBD2. Germline V gene lookup returns CDR1 SGHAT and CDR2 FQNNGV. The CDR3 contains 15 residues. V shed 1 base and J 5 bases; nucleotides not matched to a gene: 3. CDR3 DNA sequence: TGTGCCAGCAGCTTAGTGCGGGGGGGCAACAATGAGCAGTTCTTC. Its protein product is CASSLVRGGNNEQFF.

This clonotype was seen many times. The rearrangement joins TRBV25-1 to TRBJ1-1; no clear D. The germline V gene has CDR1 MGHDK and CDR2 SYGVNS. The CDR3 totals 12 residues. V gave up 3 bases and J gave up 1 base, with 3 bases separating them. CDR3 bases: TGTGCCAGCAGTGATCCGAACACTGAAGCTTTCTTT. It specifies CASSDPNTEAFF.

This chain joins TRBV6-2 or TRBV6-3 and TRBJ2-7; D might be TRBD2 (6 bases). The CDR3 has 16 amino acids. The V and J ends lost 0 bases and 4 bases respectively, with 16 bases between them. Germline loops: CDR1 MNHEY, CDR2 SVGEGT. The CDR3 protein is CASSYSTQPAGYEQYF. Here the CDR3 DNA reads TGTGCCAGCAGTTACTCGACCCAACCTGCGGGGTACGAGCAGTACTTC.

The chain joins TRBV7-9 to TRBJ1-2, with D tentatively TRBD1 (5 bases). Trimming cost V 3 bases and J 9 bases, with 11 bases left between them. The CDR3 runs 12 residues. CDR1 and CDR2 from the germline V gene are SEHNR and FQNEAQ (reference sequence). The CDR3 here is CASSFRDGSYTF. CDR3 in DNA: TGTGCCAGCAGCTTCAGGGACGGGAGCTACACCTTC.

This chain links TRBV28 with TRBJ1-6, with 9 bases that match TRBD1. This CDR3 spans 16 amino acids. V was clipped by 8 bases and J by 11 bases; unmatched bases: 16. CDR1 is MDHEN, CDR2 SYDVKM, per germline. DNA of the CDR3: TGTGCCAGCCAAATACCGGGACAGGGAGTGGGTACACCCCTCCACTTT. It is translated as CASQIPGQGVGTPLHF.

The V call is TRBV4-1, the J call TRBJ1-4, with 12 bases identical to TRBD1. J gave up 8 bases and V 1 base, and 8 bases lay outside the gene matches. Looked up from germline, CDR1 is MGHRA and CDR2 is YSYEKL. This CDR3 contains 17 residues. The CDR3 DNA reads as TGCGCCAGCAGCCAAGTCGGGACAGGGGGCAGGAAGGAAAAACTGTTTTTT. This sequence encodes CASSQVGTGGRKEKLFF.

Comments on this clonotype: A much bigger clone sits one base away, suggesting this may be a read error. The chain combines TRBV7-6 with TRBJ1-1, with 11 bases that match TRBD1. Per the germline V gene, CDR1 is SGHVS and CDR2 is FNYEAQ. CDR3 length: 15 amino acids. The CDR3 bases are TGTGCCAGAAGCTCCCCGGGACAGGGGGACACTGAAGCTTTCTTT. This encodes CARSSPGQGDTEAFF. Variable domain in full (rest from reference TRBV7-6 and TRBJ1-1): GAGVSQSPRYKVTKRGQDVALRCDPISGHVSLYWYRQALGQGPEFLTYFNYEAQQDKSGLPNDRFSAERPEGSISTLTIQRTEQRDSAMYRCARSSPGQGDTEAFFGQGTRLTVV.

This clonotype was observed at least ten times. The chain combines TRBV7-8 with TRBJ2-5; tentatively, D is TRBD2 (6 bases). V lost 5 bases and J lost 2, with 15 bases in between. The CDR3 is 15 residues long. CDR1 and CDR2 from the germline V gene are SGHVS and FQNEAQ. This CDR3 reads CASSRAGGVQETQYF. The DNA of the CDR3 is TGTGCCAGCAGCCGAGCCGGGGGTGTACAAGAGACCCAGTACTTC.